These 13 T cell receptor beta chains were all obtained from the same sample, sequenced in a study of blood T cell repertoires in COVID-19. Here immunoSEQ multiplex PCR was the method, and the copy in TCRdb shows in-frame clones only, minus some. The sample records under 100,000 clones, about 89% being singletons. Input material: peripheral blood. The receptors come from a woman aged 70-85 years with acute or convalescent COVID-19.

The V gene is TRBV10-2, the J gene TRBJ2-3, with 9 bases aligning to TRBD2. The CDR3 contains 18 residues. Germline-derived CDR1 and CDR2 are WSHSY and SAAADI. V gave up 3 bases and J gave up 0 bases; unmatched junction bases: 10. In DNA form, the CDR3 reads TGCGCCAGCAGTGAATGGCGGGGGGGGGCATACAGCACAGATACGCAGTATTTT. Translating it yields CASSEWRGGAYSTDTQYF.

The genes are TRBV14 and TRBJ1-6; TRBD1 is a possible D gene (5 bases). The germline V gene encodes CDR1 SGHDN and CDR2 FVKESK. Between the trimmed V and J ends, which lost 0 bases and 8 bases, there was a span of 17 bases. The CDR3 loop spans 17 amino acids. In DNA form, the CDR3 reads TGTGCCAGCAGCCAAGATCAGAAGGGGCGTCCCTATTCACCCCTCCACTTT. Its protein is CASSQDQKGRPYSPLHF.

The rearrangement joins TRBV28 to TRBJ2-1, with a tentative D call TRBD2 (5 bases). The germline V gene has CDR1 MDHEN and CDR2 SYDVKM. The germline V and J ends were trimmed by 5 bases and 7 bases, with 27 bases remaining between them. This CDR3 region has 18 residues. The CDR3 nucleotides are TGTGCCAGCAGTCCCCACTTAAAAATTCAAGGCACGGGGAATGAGCAGTTCTTC. Its protein product is CASSPHLKIQGTGNEQFF.

This chain joins TRBV28 and TRBJ1-1; unclear D gene. From germline, CDR1 is MDHEN and CDR2 SYDVKM. With 0 bases removed from V and 1 base from J, the gap between germline ends came to 15 bases. CDR3 length: 17 residues. The CDR3 DNA follows: TGTGCCAGCAGTTTATGGTCTTTCTCGAGGGAGAACACTGAAGCTTTCTTT. It encodes CASSLWSFSRENTEAFF.

This chain joins TRBV3-1 (or the pseudogene TRBV3-2) and TRBJ2-1; 7 nucleotides match TRBD1. The V gene's germline CDR1 is LGHDT and CDR2 YNNKEL (reference sequence). V trimming: 5 bases; J trimming: 1 base; junction bases outside the gene matches: 8. The CDR3 has 16 residues. CDR3 protein: CASSNRGRGSYNEQFF. The DNA of the CDR3 is TGTGCCAGCAGCAACAGGGGAAGGGGGTCCTACAATGAGCAGTTCTTC.

This clone turned up a few times. The rearrangement links TRBV3-1 (or the pseudogene TRBV3-2) to TRBJ1-1; TRBD1 agrees at 11 bases. CDR1 and CDR2 from the germline V gene are LGHDT and YNNKEL (reference sequence). The V and J ends lost 4 bases and 8 bases, in that order; junction bases with no gene match: 3. The CDR3 covers 13 residues. CDR3 nucleotide sequence: TGTGCCAGCAGCCTCGGACAGGGGGCGGAAGCTTTCTTT. Amino acid sequence: CASSLGQGAEAFF.

This chain uses TRBV6-4 with TRBJ1-1; 7 bases are a match to TRBD1. V lost 5 bases to trimming and J lost 2 bases; unmatched junction nucleotides: 5. The CDR3 sequence is 14 residues long. Germline V gives CDR1 MRHNA, CDR2 SNTAGT. For the CDR3, the DNA is TGTGCCAGCAGTCCTGACAGGGCCAACACTGAAGCTTTCTTT. This sequence encodes CASSPDRANTEAFF.

This clone was detected only a few times. The chain is built from TRBV5-1 and TRBJ1-2, with unresolved D. Looked up from germline, CDR1 is SGHRS and CDR2 is YFSETQ. The V gene lost 4 bases and the J gene lost 5 bases, with 9 bases spanning the gap. The length of the CDR3 is 12 residues. CDR3 loop: CASSPESYGYTF. The CDR3 DNA sequence: TGCGCCAGCAGCCCAGAATCGTATGGCTACACCTTC.

The V gene is TRBV6-5, the J gene TRBJ1-4, with 7 positions matching TRBD1. The trim removed 6 bases at V and 3 bases at J, leaving 4 bases unmatched. Germline V gene sequence: CDR1 MNHEY, CDR2 SVGAGI. The CDR3 spans 14 residues. The CDR3 sequence: CASRTGMANEKLFF. The CDR3 coding sequence is TGTGCCAGCAGGACAGGGATGGCTAATGAAAAACTGTTTTTT.

In nucleotides, the CDR3 is TGTGCCAGCTCACCCCGACAGAACACTGAAGCTTTCTTT. This gives the protein CASSPRQNTEAFF. The V call is TRBV18, the J call TRBJ1-1; D gene unclear. Germline CDR1 reads KGHSH; CDR2 reads LQKENI. This CDR3 is built from 13 residues. V was clipped by 3 bases and J by 1 base, with 6 bases between them.

The chain couples TRBV27 to TRBJ2-5, with 12 positions matching TRBD2. The germline V gene encodes CDR1 MNHEY and CDR2 SMNVEV (reference sequence). This CDR3 comprises 17 residues. After removal of 5 bases from V and 2 bases from J, the junction contained 9 bases not matched to a gene. The CDR3, as DNA: TGTGCCAGCAGTCCTACGGGACTAGCGGGCGATCAAGAGACCCAGTACTTC. It encodes CASSPTGLAGDQETQYF.

The chain combines TRBV28 with TRBJ1-1; no clear D gene. The germline CDR1 and CDR2 sequences are MDHEN and SYDVKM. V was trimmed by 3 bases and J by 4 bases, leaving 15 bases between them. The CDR3 runs to 15 residues. The CDR3 spells CASSFGRALGTEAFF. CDR3 nucleotides: TGTGCCAGCAGTTTCGGGCGGGCCCTCGGCACTGAAGCTTTCTTT. Together with reference TRBV28 and TRBJ1-1, the CDR3 gives the full variable domain: DVKVTQSSRYLVKRTGEKVFLECVQDMDHENMFWYRQDPGLGLRLIYFSYDVKMKEKGDIPEGYSVSREKKERFSLILESASTNQTSMYLCASSFGRALGTEAFFGQGTRLTVV.

This chain connects TRBV11-2 to TRBJ2-1; D is uncertain. This CDR3 contains 13 residues. V was cut by 6 bases and J by 6 bases, with 12 bases left in between. Germline V gives CDR1 SGHAT, CDR2 FQNNGV. The CDR3 DNA is TGTGCCAGCAGAAAAGCTGCAACCAATGAGCAGTTCTTC. Protein: CASRKAATNEQFF.